A selection of T cell receptor beta chains follows, all from one sample in a study of T cell repertoires in cytomegalovirus infection. TCRdb processed the reads anew with MiXCR; each CDR3 protein has one entry. Of around 530,000 distinct CDR3 sequences listed, 15% to 20% are singletons. The specimen was CD8+ T cells from PBMCs. The receptor source for this set is a human donor in good health (CMV status not recorded). Some clones in this sample may be carry-over from other donors' samples. Each CDR3 is given with its conserved first and last residue. The order of the fields is V gene, CDR3 protein.

v_gene: TRBV15
CDR3aa: CATSSNRYMNTEAFF

v_gene: TRBV4-2
CDR3aa: CASSQDGGGRGRNEQFF

v_gene: TRBV9
CDR3aa: CASSVDEGAYSPLHF

v_gene: TRBV9
CDR3aa: CASSGAQKGANYGYTF

v_gene: TRBV12-3/TRBV12-4
CDR3aa: CASSLGNRDYEQYF

v_gene: TRBV7-3
CDR3aa: CASSSPRTGYGYTF

v_gene: TRBV27
CDR3aa: CASSPTGQGVAGNTIYF

v_gene: TRBV6-6
CDR3aa: CASSGGDRGGTEAFF

v_gene: TRBV6-1
CDR3aa: CASREGQPQHF

v_gene: TRBV4-1
CDR3aa: CASSQVVAGGPNEQFF

v_gene: TRBV20-1
CDR3aa: CSATRDTEYEQYF

v_gene: TRBV30
CDR3aa: CAWVHLQGWDTEAFF

v_gene: TRBV27
CDR3aa: CASSLRGSHEQYF

v_gene: TRBV18
CDR3aa: CASSPSEGGSYNEQFF

v_gene: TRBV27
CDR3aa: CASSLPLRVGRDEQFF

v_gene: TRBV20-1
CDR3aa: CSARGWRNHYEQYF

v_gene: TRBV3-1
CDR3aa: CASSLGTFGTQYF

v_gene: TRBV27
CDR3aa: CASSMGRGGYEQYF

v_gene: TRBV7-6
CDR3aa: CASSLEAGGDADTQYF

v_gene: TRBV27
CDR3aa: CANSVANQPQHF

v_gene: TRBV14
CDR3aa: CASSYAESPEAFF

v_gene: TRBV5-6
CDR3aa: CASSEWDRVLAGANVLTF

v_gene: TRBV6-2/TRBV6-3
CDR3aa: CASSYGTRQAGELFF

v_gene: TRBV13
CDR3aa: CASSLRPGANTEAFF

v_gene: TRBV12-5
CDR3aa: CASGFTLQEETQYF

v_gene: TRBV6-6
CDR3aa: CASSTGTRQYF

v_gene: TRBV4-1
CDR3aa: CASSQSAGGPRFYEQYF

v_gene: TRBV27
CDR3aa: CASSLSPAVYEQYF

v_gene: TRBV5-1
CDR3aa: CASSLYRRGRPDEQYF